Listed below are T cell receptor beta chains from one sample, sequenced in a study of control samples from healthy donors and cancer patients. TCRdb's copy holds only in-frame clones and misses some; the assay was immunoSEQ multiplex PCR. The table has approximately 150,000 clones, around 92% seen once; the top ten hold roughly 3.2%. The sequencing input was blood. The receptor set was obtained from a man younger than 45 in good health. Each CDR3 is given with its conserved first and last residue. The D gene is left open where the match is weak. Expanded clones are given a class, and other clones once, few, many or no size at all.

clone_size d_call j_call v_call cdr3_nt cdr3_aa
NA TRBD1 TRBJ1-6 TRBV6-1 TGTGCCAGCAGTGACCCAGGGGGCTCCTATAATTCACCCCTCCACTTT CASSDPGGSYNSPLHF
NA NA TRBJ2-7 TRBV6-5 TGTGCCAGCAGTTACTCAAGGGTAACTCACTACGAGCAGTACTTC CASSYSRVTHYEQYF
NA NA TRBJ2-1 TRBV4-1 TGCGCCAGCAGCCAGAGCTCGGCGGACTACAATGAGCAGTTCTTC CASSQSSADYNEQFF
once TRBD1 TRBJ1-4 TRBV7-3 TGTGCCAGCAGCCAGGGACAGGGAGGCGAAAAACTGTTTTTT CASSQGQGGEKLFF
NA NA TRBJ1-3 TRBV30 TGTGCCTGGAGTTGGGAGAGCTCTGGAAACACCATATATTTT CAWSWESSGNTIYF
NA NA TRBJ2-7 TRBV7-9 TGTGCCAGCAGCTTAGCGCTGACGGACGACTACGAGCAGTACTTC CASSLALTDDYEQYF
NA TRBD1 TRBJ1-5 TRBV7-2 TGTGCCAGCAGCTTAGACCGATGGAGGGACAGCCAGCCCCAGCATTTT CASSLDRWRDSQPQHF
NA NA TRBJ1-2 TRBV11-2 TGTGCCAGCAGCTTAGGGCGTCAGTCCGGCTATGGCTACACCTTC CASSLGRQSGYGYTF
once NA TRBJ2-7 TRBV7-6 TGTGCCAGCAGCTTCTTGGGCCCCTCCTACGAGCAGTACTTC CASSFLGPSYEQYF
once TRBD2 TRBJ2-7 TRBV6-6 TGTGCCAGCAGTCCTAGCGGGGGGGCCGATCAAGGCTCCTACGAGCAGTACTTC CASSPSGGADQGSYEQYF
NA TRBD2 TRBJ2-7 TRBV5-4 TGTGCCAGCAGCTTGGGACTAGCGGGGGGCGAGCAGTACTTC CASSLGLAGGEQYF
NA TRBD1 TRBJ1-5 TRBV23-1 TGCGCCAGCAGTCAGACCGACAGGGGGGAACAGCCCCAGCATTTT CASSQTDRGEQPQHF
NA TRBD1 TRBJ2-1 TRBV4-2 TGTGCCAGCAGCCCCCCCACCGGGACAGGGGGCGGAAGCTGGTTCTTC CASSPPTGTGGGSWFF
NA TRBD1 TRBJ2-2 TRBV5-6 TGTGCCAGCAGCGATACAGGGGGCGCGGCCGGGGAGCTGTTTTTT CASSDTGGAAGELFF
NA TRBD1 TRBJ1-1 TRBV5-1 TGCGCCAGCAGCTTGTCAGGCACAGGGGTGAACACTGAAGCTTTTTTT CASSLSGTGVNTEAFF
NA TRBD1 TRBJ2-7 TRBV6-5 TGTGCCAGCAGTACGAGACCGGGACAGGGCTACGAGCAGTACTTC CASSTRPGQGYEQYF
NA TRBD1 TRBJ2-1 TRBV7-3 TGTGCCAGCAGCTCTGGACAGGGGTTTGGCAATGAGCAGTTCTTC CASSSGQGFGNEQFF
NA NA TRBJ1-5 TRBV6-1 TGTGCCAGCAGTGAAGAGGTCGGAAATAGCAATCAGCCCCAGCATTTT CASSEEVGNSNQPQHF
NA TRBD1 TRBJ1-4 TRBV6-6 TGTGCCAGCAGTTACTCACCGACAGGGTGGGATGAAAAACTGTTTTTT CASSYSPTGWDEKLFF
NA TRBD2 TRBJ2-7 TRBV19 TGTGCCAGTAGTACCACTAGCGGGGGCCCCTACGAGCAGTACTTC CASSTTSGGPYEQYF
NA NA TRBJ1-1 TRBV11-2 TGTGCCAGCAGCTTAGAATTTATGGGAGGGACCACTGAAGCTTTCTTT CASSLEFMGGTTEAFF
NA NA TRBJ1-5 TRBV15 TGTGCCACCGAGGTTGAACGGAGCAATCAGCCCCAGCATTTT CATEVERSNQPQHF
NA NA TRBJ1-1 TRBV6-1 TGTGCCAGCAGTGAAGCGGGGATGAACACTGAAGCTTTCTTT CASSEAGMNTEAFF
few NA TRBJ1-5 TRBV10-1 TGCGCCAGCAGTGGAGGGGTCAATCAGCCCCAGCATTTT CASSGGVNQPQHF
NA NA TRBJ1-1 TRBV5-1 TGCGCCAGCAGCACCCCAGGGTCTTCGAACACTGAAGCTTTCTTT CASSTPGSSNTEAFF
NA TRBD2 TRBJ2-3 TRBV29-1 TGCAGCTTACGGGGGGTCGGCACAGATACGCAGTATTTT CSLRGVGTDTQYF
once NA TRBJ2-7 TRBV3-1/TRBV3-2 TGTGCCAGCAGCCAAGAAGGTTCCAGAACCTACGAGCAGTACTTC CASSQEGSRTYEQYF
NA NA TRBJ2-2 TRBV14 TGTGCCAGCAGCCAAGATAGCCTTATGACAGGTCCGGTTAACACCGGGGAGCTGTTTTTT CASSQDSLMTGPVNTGELFF
NA NA TRBJ1-3 TRBV9 TGTGCCAGCAGCGTAGACGTTCAGGGAGGGAGAAACACCATATATTTT CASSVDVQGGRNTIYF
NA NA TRBJ1-1 TRBV19 TGTGCCAGTACCTTGACAGGAACAAGTGAAGCTTTCTTT CASTLTGTSEAFF
few TRBD1 TRBJ2-7 TRBV28 TGTGCCAGCACCAAACCCGGGACAGGGGCCCACGAGCAGTACTTC CASTKPGTGAHEQYF
NA TRBD1 TRBJ2-7 TRBV19 TGTGCCAGTAGTACTACAGGGGGCTCCTACGAGCAGTACTTC CASSTTGGSYEQYF
NA TRBD2 TRBJ2-1 TRBV19 TGTGCCAGTAGTTCCGGGACTAGACAGTTCTTC CASSSGTRQFF
NA NA TRBJ1-1 TRBV28 TGTGCCAGCACCCCCCAGTTGAACACTGAAGCTTTCTTT CASTPQLNTEAFF
NA NA TRBJ1-5 TRBV6-5 TGTGCCAGCAGCCCGAGGATCGTGCAGCCCCAGCATTTT CASSPRIVQPQHF
NA NA TRBJ1-3 TRBV7-7 TGTGCCAGCAGCAGCGGACACCACTCTGGAAACACCATATATTTT CASSSGHHSGNTIYF
NA TRBD1 TRBJ1-5 TRBV5-8 TGTGCCAGCAGCCCGACAGGGGGATGGGGCAATCAGCCCCAGCATTTT CASSPTGGWGNQPQHF
once NA TRBJ2-1 TRBV7-9 TGTGCCAGCAGCTCCTTACGCAATGAGCAGTTCTTC CASSSLRNEQFF
NA TRBD2 TRBJ2-5 TRBV11-2 TGTGCCAGCAGCCCGCTCGGGGGGGATGCGGAGACCCAGTACTTC CASSPLGGDAETQYF
few NA TRBJ1-6 TRBV25-1 TGTGCCAGCAGTGCCCAGAGCTCCTATAATTCACCCCTCCACTTT CASSAQSSYNSPLHF
once NA TRBJ2-3 TRBV2 TGTGCCAGCAGTGGTCGGTGGTTAGATACGCAGTATTTT CASSGRWLDTQYF
few TRBD1 TRBJ1-3 TRBV5-1 TGCGCCAGCAGCGAAGGGACAGGGATGTCCGGAAACACCATATATTTT CASSEGTGMSGNTIYF
NA NA TRBJ1-1 TRBV29-1 TGCAGCGTTGTCACCTCCAGGTTAGCTGAAGCTTTCTTT CSVVTSRLAEAFF
NA NA TRBJ1-1 TRBV19 TGTGCCAGTAGTATTCTGTTCCGGGGGCCGAACACTGAAGCTTTCTTT CASSILFRGPNTEAFF
NA TRBD1 TRBJ1-4 TRBV10-3 TGTGCCATCAGTGAGTCTATTATGGGGACAGGTATCCGTAATGAAAAACTGTTTTTT CAISESIMGTGIRNEKLFF
NA NA TRBJ1-2 TRBV5-1 TGCGCCAGCAGCCCCGGACCCACAGAAAACTATGGCTACACCTTC CASSPGPTENYGYTF